This TCR beta chain derives from a study of blood T cell repertoires in COVID-19. The CDR3 loop spans 20 amino acids. The germline V gene has CDR1 SGHRS and CDR2 YFSETQ. Trimming left V 2 bases short and J 0 bases short, with 23 bases between. Generated by immunoSEQ multiplex PCR, the TCRdb table keeps only in-frame clones and is missing some. Of 100,000 or so clones listed, around four fifths are singletons. Material for sequencing was peripheral blood. The gene calls are TRBV5-1 and TRBJ1-4; no reliable D call. The source is a woman aged 65 to 85 with acute or convalescent COVID-19. The DNA of the CDR3 is TGCGCCAGCAGCTTAGGAGGGTCGATAGGTGGTATGTCAACTAATGAAAAACTGTTTTTT. Encoded protein: CASSLGGSIGGMSTNEKLFF.